This TCR beta chain originates from a study of low-dose radiotherapy and immunotherapy resistance in tumors. Time point here: before trial treatment. The CDR3 is made up of 14 amino acids. V shed 4 bases and J shed 3 bases, with 13 bases lying between them. Germline V gene data show CDR1 as GTSNPN and CDR2 as SVGIG (reference sequence). TRAV- and TRBV-specific primers, spanning alpha and beta chains, primed first-strand cDNA. The TCRs were subjected to amplification over roughly 18 PCR cycles employing a constant-region primer in conjunction with a V-primer adapter. TCRdb re-called the reads through MiXCR, storing one row per CDR3 protein. Found here are around 64,000 distinct CDR3 sequences, roughly 29% of them singletons; the top ten hold roughly 6.5%.

The clonotype was recovered from a male donor with rectosigmoid adenocarcinoma. The chain is built from TRBV30 and TRBJ1-3; D possibly corresponds to TRBD1 (5 bases). The material was PBMCs, obtained before treatment. The CDR3 DNA sequence: TGTGCCTGGACTGCCCGGGACCTTGGAAACACCATATATTTT. It yields the protein CAWTARDLGNTIYF.